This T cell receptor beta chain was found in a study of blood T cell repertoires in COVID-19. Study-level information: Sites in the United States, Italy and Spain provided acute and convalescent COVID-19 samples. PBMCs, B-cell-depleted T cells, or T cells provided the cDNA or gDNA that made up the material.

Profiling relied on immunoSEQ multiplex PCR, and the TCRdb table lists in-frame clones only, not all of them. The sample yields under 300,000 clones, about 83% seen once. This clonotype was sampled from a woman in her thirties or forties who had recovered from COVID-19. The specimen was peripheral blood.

The CDR3 bases are TGTGCCAGCAGCTTACGAACCGGGACTAACTACGAGCAGTACTTC. Translated: CASSLRTGTNYEQYF. V is TRBV7-9 and J is TRBJ2-7; 7 nucleotides line up with TRBD2. The CDR3 spans 15 residues. Germline CDR1 is SEHNR and CDR2 is FQNEAQ (reference sequence). J gave up 3 bases and V 2 bases, and 7 bases lay outside the gene matches.